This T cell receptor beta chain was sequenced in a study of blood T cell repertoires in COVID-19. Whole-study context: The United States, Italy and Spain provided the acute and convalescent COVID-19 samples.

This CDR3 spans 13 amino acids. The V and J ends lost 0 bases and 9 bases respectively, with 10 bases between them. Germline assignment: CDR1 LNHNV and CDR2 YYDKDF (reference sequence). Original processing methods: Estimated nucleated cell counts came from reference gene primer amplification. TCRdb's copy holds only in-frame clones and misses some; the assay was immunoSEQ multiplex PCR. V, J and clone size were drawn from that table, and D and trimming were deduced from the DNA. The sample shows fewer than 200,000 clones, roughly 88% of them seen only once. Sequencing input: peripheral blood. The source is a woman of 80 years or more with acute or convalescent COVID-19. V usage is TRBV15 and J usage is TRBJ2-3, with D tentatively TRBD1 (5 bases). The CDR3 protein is CATSREQGATQYF. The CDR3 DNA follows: TGTGCCACCAGCAGAGAGCAGGGCGCGACGCAGTATTTT. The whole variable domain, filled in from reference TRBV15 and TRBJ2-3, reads DAMVIQNPRYQVTQFGKPVTLSCSQTLNHNVMYWYQQKSSQAPKLLFHYYDKDFNNEADTPDNFQSRRPNTSFCFLDIRSPGLGDTAMYLCATSREQGATQYFGPGTRLTVL.